The 17 T cell receptor beta chains reported below all come from one sample, sequenced in a study of T cell responses to AZD1222 COVID-19 vaccine. Profiled with immunoSEQ multiplex PCR; TCRdb holds only in-frame clones, not every one. This table has under 150,000 clones, roughly 85% appearing once. Sequencing used peripheral blood, obtained 28 days after the second dose of the MenACWY control vaccine. The receptors derive from an adult who received the MenACWY meningococcal vaccine as a control.

This sequence joins TRBV28 and TRBJ1-1; TRBD1 is a possible D gene (6 bases). The germline gives CDR1 MDHEN, CDR2 SYDVKM. There are 15 residues in the CDR3. V dropped 3 bases and J dropped 0 bases, with 11 bases sitting between them. The CDR3 reads CASSFGGAMNTEAFF. The CDR3 region has the DNA TGTGCCAGCAGTTTTGGGGGGGCCATGAACACTGAAGCTTTCTTT.

The V gene is TRBV11-2, the J gene TRBJ2-7, with D unresolved. The V gene's germline CDR1 is SGHAT and CDR2 FQNNGV. V lost 5 bases and J 3 bases, leaving 20 bases between the germline ends. The CDR3 is made up of 16 amino acids. The CDR3 spells CASSQGQQQYIYEQYF. Here the CDR3 DNA reads TGTGCCAGCAGCCAAGGCCAACAACAGTATATCTACGAGCAGTACTTC.

The chain combines TRBV5-1 with TRBJ1-5; weak D call: TRBD1 (6 bases). V was cut by 0 bases and J by 0 bases, with 16 bases left in between. The germline V gene encodes CDR1 SGHRS and CDR2 YFSETQ. CDR3 size: 18 residues. This CDR3 reads CASSLAVYRVDSNQPQHF. The CDR3 DNA is TGCGCCAGCAGCTTGGCCGTTTACAGGGTCGATAGCAATCAGCCCCAGCATTTT.

The chain joins TRBV28 to TRBJ1-2; possibly TRBD1 for D (5 bases). CDR1 is MDHEN, CDR2 SYDVKM, per germline. The CDR3 consists of 13 residues. The V gene lost 6 bases and the J gene lost 3 bases, with 11 bases spanning the gap. The CDR3 region is CASRMGQDYGYTF. DNA of the CDR3: TGTGCCAGCAGGATGGGGCAAGACTATGGCTACACCTTC.

The CDR3 DNA reads as TGCGCCAGCATCGAAGTTTATAGCAATCAGCCCCAGCATTTT. Protein: CASIEVYSNQPQHF. The chain recombines TRBV5-1 with TRBJ1-5, with no clear D. The CDR3 runs 14 residues. V was trimmed by 6 bases and J by 0 bases, leaving 10 bases between them. CDR1 and CDR2 from the germline V gene are SGHRS and YFSETQ. Filled out from reference TRBV5-1 and TRBJ1-5, the complete variable domain reads KAGVTQTPRYLIKTRGQQVTLSCSPISGHRSVSWYQQTPGQGLQFLFEYFSETQRNKGNFPGRFSGRQFSNSRSEMNVSTLELGDSALYLCASIEVYSNQPQHFGDGTRLSIL.

The rearrangement uses TRBV18 and TRBJ2-7, with a possible D match to TRBD2 (5 bases). The CDR3 is made up of 17 amino acids. V shed 0 bases and J shed 0 bases, with 15 bases lying between them. Germline-derived CDR1 and CDR2 are KGHSH and LQKENI. CDR3 in DNA: TGTGCCAGCTCACCACCAGGCCGGGCAGACTACTCCTACGAGCAGTACTTC. Translation gives CASSPPGRADYSYEQYF.

The chain couples TRBV28 to TRBJ1-2; D perhaps matches TRBD1 (5 bases). With 7 bases removed from V and 5 bases from J, the gap between germline ends came to 20 bases. Germline CDR1 MDHEN, CDR2 SYDVKM. The CDR3 totals 15 residues. The CDR3 protein is CASTPAKGGGYGYTF. CDR3 bases: TGTGCCAGCACCCCTGCTAAGGGTGGGGGATATGGCTACACCTTC.

The chain carries TRBV19 and TRBJ1-2, with a possible D match to TRBD1 (5 bases). The germline V gene has CDR1 LNHDA and CDR2 SQIVND (reference sequence). V lost 2 bases, J lost 8 bases, and 15 bases lay in between. This CDR3 has 14 amino acids. The CDR3, as DNA: TGTGCCAGTAGTATAATGGGACCCTCGCACGGCTACACCTTC. Its translation: CASSIMGPSHGYTF.

The V gene is TRBV4-3, the J gene TRBJ2-7; D is uncertain. This CDR3 has 15 amino acids. Trimming removed 0 bases at V and 3 bases at J, with 12 bases between. Germline V gene lookup returns CDR1 LGHNA and CDR2 YSLEER. CDR3 in DNA: TGCGCCAGCAGCCAAGAGCGGACCCCGGGCTACGAGCAGTACTTC. Amino acids: CASSQERTPGYEQYF.

J is TRBJ1-1 and V is TRBV5-1, with D maybe TRBD1 (6 bases). In germline, CDR1 is SGHRS, CDR2 YFSETQ. The CDR3 length is 15 residues. With 0 bases removed from V and 7 bases from J, the gap between germline ends came to 16 bases. The CDR3 sequence is CASSLAINREDEAFF. For the CDR3, the DNA is TGCGCCAGCAGCTTGGCCATTAACAGGGAGGATGAAGCTTTCTTT.

The J gene is TRBJ2-3, the V gene TRBV24-1; 7 nucleotides line up with TRBD2. Losses at the gene ends were 5 bases for V and 3 bases for J; bases not matched to a gene: 7. The CDR3 has 15 residues. In germline, CDR1 is KGHDR, CDR2 SFDVKD. CDR3 bases: TGTGCCACCAGTGTAGGCGGGAGAGGAACAGATACGCAGTATTTT. Translating gives CATSVGGRGTDTQYF.

V usage is TRBV7-8 and J usage is TRBJ1-4; D might be TRBD1 (5 bases). V dropped 3 bases and J dropped 5 bases, with 10 bases sitting between them. The V gene's germline CDR1 is SGHVS and CDR2 FQNEAQ. The CDR3 loop spans 14 amino acids. The DNA for the CDR3 is TGTGCCAGCAGCTTCGCGGGGCTAAATGAAAAACTGTTTTTT. Its protein is CASSFAGLNEKLFF.

In its sample, this clone was seen a few times. The rearrangement joins TRBV7-9 to TRBJ1-1, with D perhaps TRBD1 (5 bases). This CDR3 is 17 amino acids long. Germline V CDR1 and CDR2: SEHNR, FQNEAQ (reference sequence). The V gene lost 6 bases and the J gene lost 3 bases, with 23 bases spanning the gap. This chain's CDR3 is CASRPRVARVGDTEAFF. The DNA of the CDR3 is TGTGCCAGCAGACCAAGGGTAGCCAGGGTCGGAGACACTGAAGCTTTCTTT.

This chain uses TRBV14 with TRBJ1-5; D not certain. The CDR3 length is 13 residues. V was clipped by 4 bases and J by 0 bases, with 4 bases between them. Germline V gene sequence: CDR1 SGHDN, CDR2 FVKESK. The CDR3 here is CASSLASNQPQHF. DNA of the CDR3: TGTGCCAGCAGCCTGGCTAGCAATCAGCCCCAGCATTTT.

This chain connects TRBV27 to TRBJ1-5; 8 nucleotides match TRBD1. The CDR3 sequence is 12 residues long. J gave up 11 bases and V 6 bases, and 6 bases lay outside the gene matches. The germline gives CDR1 MNHEY, CDR2 SMNVEV (reference sequence). The CDR3 here is CASSHRGGAQHF. In DNA form, the CDR3 reads TGTGCCAGCAGCCACAGGGGGGGGGCCCAGCATTTT.

This clone was seen once. The chain uses TRBV6-5 and TRBJ2-5, with 10 positions matching TRBD2. CDR1 is MNHEY, CDR2 SVGAGI, per germline. V shed 5 bases, J shed 10 bases, and the junction held 4 bases outside the gene matches. This CDR3 has 12 residues. CDR3 in DNA: TGTGCCAGCAGTCGGACTAGCGGAGGCCAGTACTTC. Protein sequence: CASSRTSGGQYF.

The chain combines TRBV28 with TRBJ2-7; the D gene is possibly TRBD2 (6 bases). This CDR3 is 12 amino acids long. V was shortened by 3 bases and J by 5 bases, with 8 bases between the two germline ends. In germline, CDR1 is MDHEN, CDR2 SYDVKM. The CDR3 reads CASSFRGNEQYV. The CDR3 DNA sequence: TGTGCCAGCAGTTTTCGGGGGAACGAGCAGTACGTC.